This TCR beta chain came from a study of cytomegalovirus exposure and HLA in healthy donors. Use of 60 Vbeta and 13 Jbeta primers characterized the PCR. Method: immunoSEQ multiplex PCR; TCRdb's copy keeps in-frame clones and lacks some. The profile shows about 150,000 clones, about 68% of them singletons. Sequencing used PBMCs. The receptor was isolated from a man between 18 and 29 years old in good health and CMV-seronegative.

CDR3 sequence (DNA): TGCGCCAGCAGTGAGGGGACAGGGGTCTACGAGCAGTACTTC. Protein: CASSEGTGVYEQYF. V gene TRBV10-2 combines with J gene TRBJ2-5, with 10 bases lining up with TRBD1. Judging by the DNA end, TRBJ2-7 fits better; the J call may be wrong. The CDR3 sequence is 14 residues long. Germline V gene data show CDR1 as WSHSY and CDR2 as SAAADI.